The 25 T cell receptor beta chains below were found in one sample sequenced in a study of blood T cell repertoires in COVID-19 (dated by TCRdb to about 2020). Library preparation was by the immunoSEQ multiplex PCR assay. Held by TCRdb, this immuneACCESS table contains in-frame sequences only and omits some clones. Under half of the omission traces to an unresolved V gene where checked; the cause of the rest is unknown. The sample data list a few hundred thousand clones, and 80% to 90% of these were observed just once. Jointly, the top ten make up 3% to 4.5% of the sample. Sequenced input: peripheral blood. All receptors come from a woman in her forties with acute or convalescent COVID-19.

The chain recombines TRBV4-1 with TRBJ1-2, with TRBD1 identical over 9 bases. Germline CDR1 reads MGHRA; CDR2 reads YSYEKL. This CDR3 contains 15 residues. V trimming: 1 base; J trimming: 5 bases; junction bases outside the gene matches: 5. The DNA of the CDR3 is TGCGCCAGCAGCCAAGTAACCGGGACAGGGTATGGCTACACCTTC. This sequence encodes CASSQVTGTGYGYTF.

CDR3 coding DNA: TGTGCCAGCAGTTCCAGTCCCTCGCCGAATCAGCCCCAGCATTTT. Its protein is CASSSSPSPNQPQHF. The J gene is TRBJ1-5, the V gene TRBV6-5; D not resolved. This CDR3 spans 15 amino acids. Germline V gives CDR1 MNHEY, CDR2 SVGAGI. Deletions cut 4 bases from V and 4 bases from J, with 14 bases between.

This chain connects TRBV2 to TRBJ2-3, with TRBD1 identical over 7 bases. This CDR3 has 16 residues. Trimming cost V 0 bases and J 2 bases; bases outside gene matches: 5. CDR1 is SNHLY and CDR2 is FYNNEI in the germline V gene. CDR3 sequence: CASSEAEGAFTDTQYF. The CDR3, as DNA: TGTGCCAGCAGTGAAGCTGAGGGGGCCTTCACAGATACGCAGTATTTT.

The rearrangement links TRBV5-4 to TRBJ2-5; D not certain. Germline-derived CDR1 and CDR2 are SGHNT and YYREEE (reference sequence). The CDR3 loop spans 16 amino acids. V gave up 0 bases and J gave up 1 base, with 13 bases separating them. CDR3 in DNA: TGTGCCAGCAGCTTGGCCCCGCACTCCTTCCAAGAGACCCAGTACTTC. Amino acid sequence: CASSLAPHSFQETQYF.

The chain employs TRBV11-3 and TRBJ2-5, with D perhaps TRBD1 (6 bases). Germline lookup yields CDR1 SGHNT and CDR2 YENEEA. The CDR3 contains 14 residues. Trimming removed 1 base from V and 5 bases from J, with 11 bases in between. CDR3 DNA sequence: TGTGCCAGCAGCTTAGGTACAGGGTATGAGACCCAGTACTTC. It is translated as CASSLGTGYETQYF. Full variable domain (missing parts from reference TRBV11-3 and TRBJ2-5): EAGVVQSPRYKIIEKKQPVAFWCNPISGHNTLYWYLQNLGQGPELLIRYENEEAVDDSQLPKDRFSAERLKGVDSTLKIQPAELGDSAVYLCASSLGTGYETQYFGPGTRLLVL.

The chain is built from TRBV19 and TRBJ1-1, with D uncertain. Germline-derived CDR1 and CDR2 are LNHDA and SQIVND (reference sequence). The CDR3 extends over 13 amino acids. V lost 3 bases, J lost 3 bases, and 8 bases lay in between. CDR3 in amino acids: CASSIDGYTEAFF. For the CDR3, the DNA is TGTGCCAGTAGTATTGATGGCTACACTGAAGCTTTCTTT.

The CDR3 here is CASSLGLGDEQFF. CDR3 in DNA: TGTGCCAGCAGCTTGGGACTCGGGGATGAGCAGTTCTTC. The chain couples TRBV11-1 to TRBJ2-1, with D possibly TRBD2 on 6 matching bases. Germline CDR1 and CDR2: SGHAT and FQDESV (reference sequence). V was cut by 3 bases and J by 8 bases, with 11 bases left in between. CDR3 size: 13 residues.

The CDR3 reads CASINNQGTDLPNTEAFF. The CDR3 nucleotides are TGTGCCAGTATCAACAACCAGGGGACGGACCTCCCGAACACTGAAGCTTTCTTT. The chain is built from TRBV19 and TRBJ1-1; D might be TRBD1 (6 bases). The germline CDR1 and CDR2 sequences are LNHDA and SQIVND (reference sequence). Trimming pared 7 bases from V and 1 base from J, leaving 25 bases between. This CDR3 has 18 residues.

The CDR3 loop is CASSGLAGGRSSYNEQFF. Here the CDR3 DNA reads TGTGCCAGCTCAGGGCTAGCGGGGGGCAGGAGCTCCTACAATGAGCAGTTCTTC. V is TRBV18 and J is TRBJ2-1; 11 bases fit TRBD2. Looked up from germline, CDR1 is KGHSH and CDR2 is LQKENI. The junction had 9 bases not matched to a gene; V was cut back by 5 bases and J by 0 bases. The CDR3 length is 18 residues.

This chain links TRBV19 with TRBJ2-1, with 9 bases fitting TRBD1. The CDR3 is 14 residues long. V shed 7 bases and J 7 bases; nucleotides not matched to a gene: 8. Germline-derived CDR1 and CDR2 are LNHDA and SQIVND (reference sequence). DNA of the CDR3: TGTGCCAGTATAGGAGGGACAGGGAGGAATGAGCAGTTCTTC. Encoded protein: CASIGGTGRNEQFF.

The chain combines TRBV7-2 with TRBJ2-3; 11 bases are shared with TRBD2. The CDR3 covers 18 residues. Germline trimming cut 1 base from V and 5 bases from J; bases unmatched to any gene: 11. Per germline, CDR1 SGHTA and CDR2 FQGNSA. The CDR3 bases are TGTGCCAGCAGCTTAGTGAGGGCTAGCGGGGGGCCGGGAGATACGCAGTATTTT. This codes for CASSLVRASGGPGDTQYF.

This chain links TRBV29-1 with TRBJ1-3; D unclear. The CDR3 sequence is 13 residues long. The germline V gene has CDR1 SQVTM and CDR2 ANQGSEA. Trimming left V 7 bases short and J 4 bases short, with 14 bases between. The CDR3 DNA sequence: TGCAGCGCCCAAGGCAGGAACGGAAACACCATATATTTT. It specifies CSAQGRNGNTIYF.

This clone was recorded once. The CDR3 here is CSVDVQGELSGNTIYF. CDR3 nucleotide sequence: TGCAGCGTTGATGTTCAAGGGGAATTGTCTGGAAACACCATATATTTT. J is TRBJ1-3 and V is TRBV29-1; maybe TRBD1 (5 bases). From germline, CDR1 is SQVTM and CDR2 ANQGSEA. V was trimmed by 3 bases and J by 1 base, leaving 16 bases between them. This CDR3 contains 16 residues.

The chain uses TRBV2 and TRBJ1-2; weak D call: TRBD1 (6 bases). This CDR3 spans 15 amino acids. V was cut by 2 bases and J by 7 bases, with 17 bases left in between. CDR1 SNHLY and CDR2 FYNNEI come from the germline V gene. The CDR3 here is CASSEISARGPGYTF. For the CDR3, the DNA is TGTGCCAGCAGTGAAATATCCGCCAGGGGCCCTGGCTACACCTTC.

This clone has more than one count but fewer than ten. The rearrangement links TRBV5-1 to TRBJ1-2, with D maybe TRBD1 (6 bases). Trimming removed 0 bases at V and 0 bases at J, with 15 bases between. The CDR3 loop spans 17 amino acids. The germline V gene has CDR1 SGHRS and CDR2 YFSETQ. For the CDR3, the DNA is TGCGCCAGCAGCTTGGTTGGCGGGGGGGCCTCTAACTATGGCTACACCTTC. Its protein product is CASSLVGGGASNYGYTF.

This rearrangement joins TRBV12-5 to TRBJ1-5; 7 bases align to TRBD1. Per germline, CDR1 LGHNT and CDR2 FRNRAP. The V and J ends lost 6 bases and 2 bases, in that order; junction bases with no gene match: 4. The CDR3 runs 14 residues. CDR3 amino acids: CASGPDRGNQPQHF. For the CDR3, the DNA is TGTGCTAGTGGGCCCGACAGGGGCAATCAGCCCCAGCATTTT.

The V and J genes are TRBV19 and TRBJ1-5; 10 bases line up with TRBD1. From germline, CDR1 is LNHDA and CDR2 SQIVND (reference sequence). Losses at the gene ends were 5 bases for V and 0 bases for J; bases not matched to a gene: 10. This CDR3 has 18 residues. In DNA form, the CDR3 reads TGTGCCAGTAGTTCCCGGGACAGGGGCTCCTATAGCAATCAGCCCCAGCATTTT. This codes for CASSSRDRGSYSNQPQHF.

The chain links TRBV18 to TRBJ1-1; D is unresolved. In germline, CDR1 is KGHSH, CDR2 LQKENI. This CDR3 spans 15 amino acids. Trimming took off 3 bases at V and 1 base at J, with 12 bases between the two ends. The DNA for the CDR3 is TGTGCCAGCTCACCTCAAGGACGGGGGAACACTGAAGCTTTCTTT. Residues: CASSPQGRGNTEAFF.

This clone appeared once. This chain connects TRBV3-1 (or the pseudogene TRBV3-2) to TRBJ2-1, with 13 bases identical to TRBD2. With V trimmed by 6 bases and J by 7 bases, 12 bases remained unmatched. The germline gives CDR1 LGHDT, CDR2 YNNKEL (reference sequence). The length of the CDR3 is 17 residues. CDR3 amino acids: CASSWTSGGLIKNEQFF. Here the CDR3 DNA reads TGTGCCAGCAGTTGGACTAGCGGGGGCCTCATTAAAAATGAGCAGTTCTTC.

This chain links TRBV7-8 with TRBJ1-1, with D perhaps TRBD1 (6 bases). Between the trimmed V and J ends, which lost 2 bases and 1 base, there was a span of 17 bases. CDR1 and CDR2 from the germline V gene are SGHVS and FQNEAQ. There are 17 residues in the CDR3. This CDR3 is CASSLLPRGARNTEAFF. DNA of the CDR3: TGTGCCAGCAGCTTACTTCCCCGGGGGGCTAGGAACACTGAAGCTTTCTTT.

To note about this clone: This same CDR3 is encoded by further DNA sequences in the sample. The chain uses TRBV19 and TRBJ2-1; 10 bases are a match to TRBD1. With V trimmed by 4 bases and J by 1 base, 1 base remained unmatched. The CDR3 consists of 15 residues. Germline CDR1 reads LNHDA; CDR2 reads SQIVND (reference sequence). The CDR3 sequence is CASSRQGASYNEQFF. The CDR3 DNA sequence: TGTGCCAGTAGTAGACAGGGGGCATCCTACAATGAGCAGTTCTTC.

In this sample, this clone turned up once. DNA of the CDR3: TGTGCCAGCAGAGATCAGGGGGCGGGTGGCTACACCTTC. The encoded protein is CASRDQGAGGYTF. The chain uses TRBV6-5 and TRBJ1-2; TRBD1 matches at 8 bases. CDR1 MNHEY and CDR2 SVGAGI come from the germline V gene. Losses at the gene ends were 6 bases for V and 7 bases for J; bases not matched to a gene: 7. The CDR3 length is 13 residues.

The chain uses TRBV28 and TRBJ1-5; D may be TRBD1 (6 bases). CDR3 length equals 15 residues. Germline V gives CDR1 MDHEN, CDR2 SYDVKM. V lost 5 bases, J lost 1 base, and 12 bases lay in between. CDR3 DNA: TGTGCCAGCAGTCCACAGGGTTTGAGCAATCAGCCCCAGCATTTT. It is translated as CASSPQGLSNQPQHF.

This CDR3 is CASSAGKVHEQYV. The CDR3 DNA is TGTGCCAGCAGTGCGGGGAAGGTCCACGAGCAGTACGTC. V is TRBV6-6 and J is TRBJ2-7; the D gene is possibly TRBD2 (6 bases). The CDR3 sequence is 13 residues long. Germline CDR1 MNHNY, CDR2 SVGAGI (reference sequence). The V gene lost 5 bases and the J gene lost 5 bases, with 13 bases spanning the gap.

The chain combines TRBV5-4 with TRBJ2-5, with TRBD2 matching 11 bases. After removal of 4 bases from V and 3 bases from J, the junction contained 8 bases not matched to a gene. This CDR3 region has 16 residues. CDR1 and CDR2 (germline): SGHNT, YYREEE (reference sequence). The CDR3 DNA is TGTGCCAGCAGCCGCCCTAGCGGGGGGCCGGAAGAGACCCAGTACTTC. Its protein product is CASSRPSGGPEETQYF.